Following are 11 T cell receptor beta chains from one sample sequenced in a study of PD-L1 blockade in urothelial cancer. The time point is: peripheral blood 6 weeks after treatment start. Clones were read by immunoSEQ multiplex PCR, and TCRdb kept only the in-frame ones, dropping some. The table has some 120,000 clones, 75% to 95% seen once. The sequences come from PBMCs, collected around atezolizumab (anti-PD-L1) treatment. The source is a man aged 60-69 years with urothelial cancer.

A few counts support this clone. The chain uses TRBV9 and TRBJ1-4, with TRBD1 matching over 7 bases. Trimming took 4 bases from V and 0 from J; bases not matched to a gene: 6. The CDR3 runs to 16 residues. Germline V CDR1 and CDR2: SGDLS, YYNGEE. DNA for the CDR3: TGTGCCAGCAGCTCTGGACAGGTAGCAACTAATGAAAAACTGTTTTTT. Translated, it gives CASSSGQVATNEKLFF.

This clone was picked up one time. The chain has TRBV2 and TRBJ1-1; 9 nucleotides line up with TRBD1. Trimming took 6 bases from V and 6 from J; bases not matched to a gene: 14. Germline loops: CDR1 SNHLY, CDR2 FYNNEI. This CDR3 spans 16 amino acids. The CDR3 region is CASSYQQGAVGSEAFF. In DNA, the CDR3 is TGTGCCAGCAGCTATCAACAGGGGGCAGTGGGCTCTGAAGCTTTCTTT. Looking up the rest from reference TRBV2 and TRBJ1-1 gives the full variable domain: EPEVTQTPSHQVTQMGQEVILRCVPISNHLYFYWYRQILGQKVEFLVSFYNNEISEKSEIFDDQFSVERPDGSNFTLKIRSTKLEDSAMYFCASSYQQGAVGSEAFFGQGTRLTVV.

The chain recombines TRBV28 with TRBJ2-1; 9 bases agree with TRBD2. The germline V gene has CDR1 MDHEN and CDR2 SYDVKM. Trimming cost V 6 bases and J 6 bases; bases outside gene matches: 18. The CDR3 extends over 18 amino acids. The CDR3: CASSPMGASGKLLNEQFF. The DNA for the CDR3 is TGTGCCAGCAGCCCCATGGGGGCTAGCGGGAAACTACTCAATGAGCAGTTCTTC.

DNA for the CDR3: TGCGCCAGCAGCCTCCAACAGGGGCTAGAGACCCAGTACTTC. It specifies CASSLQQGLETQYF. The J gene is TRBJ2-5, the V gene TRBV4-1; TRBD1 agrees at 7 bases. Trimming took 4 bases from V and 4 from J; bases not matched to a gene: 6. CDR1 is MGHRA and CDR2 is YSYEKL in the germline V gene. The CDR3 runs to 14 residues.

V is TRBV2 and J is TRBJ1-1; unclear D gene. Germline V gives CDR1 SNHLY, CDR2 FYNNEI. CDR3 size: 14 residues. Deletions cut 6 bases from V and 3 bases from J, with 14 bases between. In DNA, the CDR3 is TGTGCCAGCAGCCGGGAACAGAGCGACACTGAAGCTTTCTTT. The encoded protein is CASSREQSDTEAFF.

The chain uses TRBV6-5 and TRBJ1-2; D remains ambiguous. This CDR3 contains 14 residues. Germline V gene data show CDR1 as MNHEY and CDR2 as SVGAGI. V dropped 9 bases and J dropped 2 bases, with 16 bases sitting between them. The CDR3 sequence: CASYTRERNYGYTF. The CDR3 nucleotides are TGTGCCAGTTACACCCGGGAAAGAAACTATGGCTACACCTTC.

CDR3 loop: CASSLWEGHQPQHF. The CDR3 DNA follows: TGTGCCAGCAGCTTGTGGGAGGGACATCAGCCCCAGCATTTT. The chain links TRBV5-6 to TRBJ1-5, with D perhaps matching TRBD1 (5 bases). V dropped 1 base and J dropped 5 bases, with 10 bases sitting between them. The CDR3 extends over 14 amino acids. Germline CDR1 and CDR2: SGHDT and YYEEEE.

The chain links TRBV6-1 to TRBJ2-1, with 7 nucleotides matching TRBD2. This CDR3 has 18 amino acids. V lost 3 bases, J lost 0 bases, and 11 bases stayed unmatched. Per germline, CDR1 MNHNS and CDR2 SASEGT. CDR3 region: CASSEAGGGYRSYNEQFF. The CDR3, as DNA: TGTGCCAGCAGTGAGGCGGGCGGGGGATACCGCTCCTACAATGAGCAGTTCTTC.

With respect to this clone: The same CDR3 arises from other DNA sequences in this sample as well. This chain connects TRBV29-1 to TRBJ1-1; D might be TRBD1 (5 bases). With 6 bases removed from V and 0 bases from J, the gap between germline ends came to 11 bases. CDR1 is SQVTM, CDR2 ANQGSEA, per germline. This CDR3 has 13 amino acids. This CDR3 reads CSVERQLNTEAFF. CDR3 DNA: TGCAGCGTCGAACGACAGTTGAACACTGAAGCTTTCTTT.

This clone has a single count. V and J are TRBV9 and TRBJ2-2; maybe TRBD2 (6 bases). Between the trimmed V and J ends, which lost 6 bases and 6 bases, there was a span of 24 bases. Germline loops: CDR1 SGDLS, CDR2 YYNGEE. The CDR3 consists of 17 residues. This chain's CDR3 is CASNQRAGTNTPGELFF. The CDR3 DNA is TGTGCCAGCAACCAAAGGGCGGGGACGAACACTCCCGGGGAGCTGTTTTTT.

This clone was observed once. The chain has TRBV7-9 and TRBJ2-1; 10 nucleotides line up with TRBD2. Germline CDR1 and CDR2: SEHNR and FQNEAQ (reference sequence). The CDR3 consists of 16 residues. The ends lost 4 bases at V and 5 bases at J; junction bases unmatched: 8. This CDR3 reads CASSWGLASNNNEQFF. CDR3 bases: TGTGCCAGCAGCTGGGGACTAGCGAGTAATAACAATGAGCAGTTCTTC.